This T cell receptor (beta chain) was sequenced in a study of CD8 T cells in Susac syndrome. Across the study: Patients with Susac syndrome were therapy-naive, on corticosteroids, or on intravenous immunoglobulin alone at blood draw. Study-level results: Expansion of clones was not seen in the CD4+ T cell repertoires of Susac syndrome.

Trimming stripped 0 bases from V and 0 bases from J, with 8 bases between. CDR1 MNHNS and CDR2 SASEGT come from the germline V gene. The CDR3 is 15 amino acids. With random hexamers, roughly 0.45 to 1 ug RNA was reverse transcribed. It was immunoSEQ multiplex PCR that amplified TCR beta CDR3 across 54 Vbeta and 13 Jbeta. Using its own MiXCR run on the immunoSEQ multiplex PCR reads, TCRdb lists one record per CDR3 protein. This table has about 240,000 distinct CDR3 sequences, approximately 95% appearing once. In regard to this clonotype: Antigen specificity is unknown.

The chain uses TRBV6-1 and TRBJ2-5; weak D call: TRBD1 (6 bases). The sample consisted of CD4+ T cells from PBMCs. The source is a human donor with Susac syndrome. The CDR3 DNA sequence: TGTGCCAGCAGTGAAGCGGGGACATACCAAGAGACCCAGTACTTC. This codes for CASSEAGTYQETQYF.